This TCR beta chain was retrieved from a study of OX40 agonist ivuxolimab in advanced cancers. Overall study context: Patients were treated with intravenous ivuxolimab, dosed at 0.01 to 10 mg/kg and infused every 2 weeks. Antecedent anti-PD-1, anti-PD-L1 or anti-CTLA-4 therapy was permissible, with about 40% having received some. Study outcomes and limitations: Expanded clones belonging to CD8+ T cells outnumbered, on average, those of CD4+. Certain nonresponders likewise exhibited a low normalized T-cell clonal expansion.

Method: immunoSEQ multiplex PCR; TCRdb's copy keeps in-frame clones and lacks some. The data contain 40,000 to 50,000 clones, roughly 90% of them seen just once; the ten biggest clones take up around 0.5%. On this clone: As yet, its antigen is unknown.

The length of the CDR3 is 18 residues. V lost 1 base and J lost 0; bases outside the gene matches: 9. Germline V gives CDR1 SGHAT, CDR2 FQNNGV. This clonotype originated in an adult with an advanced solid tumor such as melanoma, head and neck, liver or kidney cancer. The genes are TRBV11-2 and TRBJ2-4; 7 bases line up with TRBD1. This specimen was CD4+ or CD8+ T cells sorted from blood, taken in a trial of the OX40 agonist ivuxolimab. CDR3 bases: TGTGCCAGCAGCTTAGTTAGGGACAGTGATTCAGCCAAAAACATTCAGTACTTC. Its translation is CASSLVRDSDSAKNIQYF.